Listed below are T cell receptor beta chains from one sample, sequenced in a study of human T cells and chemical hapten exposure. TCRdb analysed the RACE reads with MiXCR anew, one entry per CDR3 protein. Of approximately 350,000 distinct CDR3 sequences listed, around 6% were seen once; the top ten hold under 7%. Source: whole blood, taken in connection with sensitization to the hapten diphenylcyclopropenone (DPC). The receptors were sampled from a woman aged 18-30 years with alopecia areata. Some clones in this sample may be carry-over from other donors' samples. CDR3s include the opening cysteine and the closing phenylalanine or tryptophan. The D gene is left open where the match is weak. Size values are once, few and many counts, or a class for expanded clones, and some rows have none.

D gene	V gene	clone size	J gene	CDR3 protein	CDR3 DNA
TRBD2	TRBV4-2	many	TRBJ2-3	CASSQGLAGPPADGTQYF	TGTGCCAGCAGCCAAGGGCTAGCGGGGCCCCCGGCTGATGGTACGCAGTATTTT
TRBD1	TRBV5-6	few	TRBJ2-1	CASSLGGPGQGIGNF	TGTGCCAGCAGCTTGGGCGGGCCGGGACAGGGCATAGGAAATTTC
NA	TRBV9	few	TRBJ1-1	CASSVDLGNTEAFF	TGTGCCAGCAGCGTAGATCTCGGTAACACTGAAGCTTTCTTT
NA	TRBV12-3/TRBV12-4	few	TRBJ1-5	CASSYRALSNQPQHF	TGTGCCAGCAGTTATAGGGCCCTTAGCAATCAGCCCCAGCATTTT
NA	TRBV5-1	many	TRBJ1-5	CASSWDSNQPQHF	TGCGCCAGCTCCTGGGACAGCAATCAGCCCCAGCATTTT
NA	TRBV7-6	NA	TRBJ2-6	CASSPGRPSGANVLTF	TGTGCCAGCAGCCCGGGGCGTCCCTCTGGGGCCAACGTCCTGACTTTC
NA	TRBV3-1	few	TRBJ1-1	CASSQGAYLNTEAFF	TGTGCCAGCAGCCAAGGGGCATATCTGAACACTGAAGCTTTCTTT
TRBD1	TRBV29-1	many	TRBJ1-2	CSVGDRNYGYTF	TGCAGCGTTGGGGACAGAAACTATGGCTACACCTTC
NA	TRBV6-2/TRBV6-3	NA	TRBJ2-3	CASSPTTPTRDTQYF	TGTGCCAGCAGTCCGACGACACCGACAAGGGATACGCAGTATTTT
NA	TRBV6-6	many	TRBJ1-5	CASSPFSEPQHF	TGTGCCAGCAGCCCCTTTTCGGAGCCCCAGCATTTT
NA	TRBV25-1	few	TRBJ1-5	CASSEFMSNQPQHF	TGTGCCAGCAGTGAATTTATGAGCAATCAGCCCCAGCATTTT
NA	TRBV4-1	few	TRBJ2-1	CASSRAYWESIRDSYNEQFF	TGCGCCAGCAGCCGTGCCTACTGGGAGAGTATTCGGGACTCCTACAATGAGCAGTTCTTC
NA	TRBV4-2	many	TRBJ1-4	CASSQDPSSPSEKLFF	TGTGCCAGCAGCCAAGATCCGTCCAGCCCCAGTGAAAAACTGTTTTTT
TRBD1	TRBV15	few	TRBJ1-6	CATSRWTGGPGTLHF	TGTGCCACCAGCAGATGGACAGGGGGCCCGGGAACCCTCCACTTT
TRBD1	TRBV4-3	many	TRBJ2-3	CASSQAPDRTDTQYF	TGCGCCAGCAGCCAAGCCCCGGACAGGACAGATACGCAGTATTTT
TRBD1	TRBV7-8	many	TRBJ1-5	CASTHGDRGQPQHF	TGTGCCAGCACCCACGGGGACAGGGGTCAGCCCCAGCATTTT
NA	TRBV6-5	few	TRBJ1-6	CASKNLPSSYNSPLHF	TGTGCCAGCAAAAACCTCCCGAGCTCCTATAATTCACCCCTCCACTTT
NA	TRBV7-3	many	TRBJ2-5	CAGFGETQYF	TGTGCCGGGTTTGGGGAGACCCAGTACTTC
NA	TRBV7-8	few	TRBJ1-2	CASSSEMGPSYGYTF	TGTGCCAGCAGTTCTGAGATGGGCCCCAGCTATGGCTACACCTTC
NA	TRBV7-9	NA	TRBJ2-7	CASSLGDRDSLAQF	TGTGCCAGCAGCTTAGGGGACCGGGATTCACTAGCCCAATTC
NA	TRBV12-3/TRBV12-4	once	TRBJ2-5	CASSWGVLETQYF	TGTGCCAGCAGCTGGGGGGTTCTGGAGACCCAGTACTTC
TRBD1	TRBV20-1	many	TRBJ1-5	CSARGLYSNQPQHF	TGCAGTGCCAGGGGGCTTTATAGCAATCAGCCCCAGCATTTT
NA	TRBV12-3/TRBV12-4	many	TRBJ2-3	CASSWGEGTDTQYF	TGTGCCAGCAGTTGGGGGGAGGGCACAGATACGCAGTATTTT
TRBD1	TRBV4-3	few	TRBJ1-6	CASSHGQGHNSPLHF	TGCGCCAGCAGCCACGGACAGGGGCATAATTCACCCCTCCACTTT
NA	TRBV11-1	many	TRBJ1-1	CASSLAAGKTEAFF	TGTGCCAGCAGCTTAGCTGCGGGGAAAACTGAAGCTTTCTTT
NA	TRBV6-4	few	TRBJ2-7	CASSGIRYEQYF	TGTGCCAGCAGCGGGATTCGGTACGAGCAGTACTTC
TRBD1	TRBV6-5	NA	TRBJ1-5	CASSKDRDSNQPQHF	TGTGCCAGCAGCAAGGACAGGGATAGCAATCAGCCCCAGCATTTT
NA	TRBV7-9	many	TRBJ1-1	CASSLEYRSTEAFF	TGTGCCAGCAGCTTAGAATACAGGTCGACTGAAGCTTTCTTT
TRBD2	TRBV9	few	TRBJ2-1	CASSVGGTSSYNEQFF	TGTGCCAGCAGCGTAGGGGGGACTAGCTCCTACAATGAGCAGTTCTTC
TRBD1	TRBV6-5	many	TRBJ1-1	CASSTGQGREAFF	TGTGCCAGCAGTACTGGACAGGGAAGGGAAGCTTTCTTT
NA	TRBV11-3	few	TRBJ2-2	CASSDRSTGELFF	TGTGCCAGCAGCGACAGGTCCACCGGGGAGCTGTTTTTT
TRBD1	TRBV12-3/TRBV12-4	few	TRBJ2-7	CASRPGGTGATYEQYF	TGTGCCAGCAGGCCTGGGGGGACAGGGGCGACCTACGAGCAGTACTTC
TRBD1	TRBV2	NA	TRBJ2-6	CASVGQVLTNVLTF	TGTGCCAGCGTGGGACAGGTCTTAACCAACGTCCTGACTTTC
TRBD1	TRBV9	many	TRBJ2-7	CASSQGDGSYEQYF	TGTGCCAGCAGCCAGGGGGACGGGTCCTACGAGCAGTACTTC
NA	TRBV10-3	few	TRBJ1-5	CAISELGGDQPQHF	TGTGCCATCAGTGAGTTAGGGGGTGATCAGCCCCAGCATTTT
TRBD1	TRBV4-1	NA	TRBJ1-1	CASSQVLKRTGEDTEAFF	TGCGCCAGCAGCCAAGTACTAAAACGGACAGGGGAGGACACTGAAGCTTTCTTT
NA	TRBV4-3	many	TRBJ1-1	CASRLEEGSDTEAFF	TGCGCCAGCAGACTGGAGGAAGGGTCGGACACTGAAGCTTTCTTT